Listed below are T cell receptor beta chains from one sample, sequenced in a study of T cells in Graves' hyperthyroidism and ophthalmopathy. TCRdb independently ran MiXCR on the multiplex PCR reads; one entry per CDR3 protein. The data show about 400,000 distinct CDR3 sequences, over 12% seen once. Sequenced material: blood. Receptors originate from a middle-aged man with Graves' ophthalmopathy. Each CDR3 is given with its conserved first and last residue. Each record gives: D gene, clone size, V gene, J gene, CDR3 protein, CDR3 DNA. D genes are given only for firm matches. Some rows mark clone size as missing; the rest say once, few, many or name a class of expanded clone.

>NA|few|TRBV14|TRBJ2-2
CASSDLDGLSGELFF
TGTGCCAGCAGCGATCTTGACGGACTATCCGGGGAGCTGTTTTTT
>TRBD1|NA|TRBV5-1|TRBJ2-7
CASSAQGAIEQYF
TGCGCCAGCAGCGCACAGGGGGCGATCGAGCAGTACTTC
>TRBD2|many|TRBV30|TRBJ2-3
CAWSPLAGARDTQYF
TGTGCCTGGAGTCCTCTAGCGGGAGCGAGAGATACGCAGTATTTT
>NA|few|TRBV27|TRBJ2-5
CATGPGAGETQYF
TGTGCCACCGGGCCGGGGGCCGGAGAGACCCAGTACTTC
>NA|many|TRBV5-5|TRBJ2-5
CASSLTMPLYQETQYF
TGTGCCAGCAGCCTAACGATGCCCCTGTACCAAGAGACCCAGTACTTC
>TRBD2|many|TRBV4-2|TRBJ2-5
CASSQGLAGGGRETQYF
TGTGCCAGCAGCCAAGGACTAGCGGGAGGTGGGAGAGAGACCCAGTACTTC
>TRBD1|many|TRBV28|TRBJ2-7
CASNPGQSYEQYF
TGTGCCAGCAACCCGGGACAGTCCTACGAGCAGTACTTC
>TRBD2|many|TRBV11-2|TRBJ2-3
CASSLGVSGRGTDTQYF
TGTGCCAGCAGCTTAGGTGTTAGCGGGAGGGGCACAGATACGCAGTATTTT
>NA|many|TRBV6-1|TRBJ2-3
CASSEGSTDTQYF
TGTGCCAGCAGTGAAGGCAGCACAGATACGCAGTATTTT
>TRBD1|many|TRBV28|TRBJ2-7
CASSMQGAHEQYF
TGTGCCAGCAGTATGCAGGGGGCCCACGAGCAGTACTTC
>NA|NA|TRBV20-1|TRBJ1-1
CSAYDPRGGGEAFF
TGCAGTGCCTACGACCCGAGGGGGGGAGGTGAAGCTTTCTTT
>NA|NA|TRBV27|TRBJ2-5
CASSFSTPETQYF
TGTGCCAGCAGTTTTTCTACCCCAGAGACCCAGTACTTC
>TRBD1|many|TRBV2|TRBJ2-5
CASTPDRGRGETQYF
TGTGCCAGCACACCTGACAGGGGGCGAGGAGAGACCCAGTACTTC
>NA|many|TRBV2|TRBJ1-2
CASRVNYGYTF
TGTGCCAGCAGGGTTAACTATGGCTACACCTTC
>TRBD1|few|TRBV7-6|TRBJ2-7
CASSLGDSSYEQYF
TGTGCCAGCAGCTTAGGGGACAGCTCCTACGAGCAGTACTTC
>NA|many|TRBV20-1|TRBJ2-7
CSATDSKSSYEQYF
TGCAGTGCTACTGACAGCAAAAGCTCCTACGAGCAGTACTTC
>NA|many|TRBV7-9|TRBJ2-5
CASSFGPETQYF
TGTGCCAGCAGCTTCGGGCCAGAGACCCAGTACTTC
>NA|many|TRBV27|TRBJ2-2
CASSHPVLASNTGELFF
TGTGCCAGCAGTCACCCGGTCCTAGCGTCGAACACCGGGGAGCTGTTTTTT
>NA|many|TRBV27|TRBJ2-1
CASSSPRIGSYEQFF
TGTGCCAGCAGTTCCCCCCGGATCGGGAGCTATGAGCAGTTCTTC
>NA|many|TRBV7-9|TRBJ2-4
CASSFVVGVPLIHIQYF
TGTGCCAGCAGCTTTGTAGTTGGCGTCCCCTTGATTCACATTCAGTACTTC
>NA|many|TRBV7-8|TRBJ2-7
CASSWEVTTLPGQYF
TGTGCCAGCAGCTGGGAGGTGACCACGCTTCCCGGGCAGTACTTC
>NA|NA|TRBV6-1|TRBJ1-5
CASVLSDQPQHF
TGTGCCAGTGTTTTGTCGGATCAGCCCCAGCATTTT
>NA|many|TRBV20-1|TRBJ1-5
CSARRQGQTNNQPQHF
TGCAGTGCTAGACGTCAGGGGCAGACAAACAATCAGCCCCAGCATTTT
>NA|NA|TRBV6-1|TRBJ2-2
CASTIDRTGELFF
TGTGCCAGCACCATAGACCGCACCGGGGAGCTGTTTTTT
>NA|NA|TRBV7-3|TRBJ2-2
CASSLFPQNTGELFF
TGTGCCAGCAGCTTATTTCCGCAGAACACCGGGGAGCTGTTTTTT
>NA|many|TRBV28|TRBJ2-3
CASSFPAQTHTQYF
TGTGCCAGCAGTTTTCCAGCACAGACACATACGCAGTATTTT
>NA|NA|TRBV28|TRBJ1-2
CASSHGWGYTF
TGTGCCAGCAGTCACGGATGGGGCTACACCTTC
>TRBD1|NA|TRBV30|TRBJ1-1
CAWSPPGTGVTEAFF
TGTGCCTGGAGTCCCCCAGGGACAGGGGTCACTGAAGCTTTCTTT
>NA|many|TRBV20-1|TRBJ2-5
CSARPQRLQETQYF
TGCAGTGCTAGGCCGCAACGATTGCAAGAGACCCAGTACTTC
>TRBD2|many|TRBV3-1|TRBJ2-3
CASSPTSGRADTQYF
TGTGCCAGCAGCCCGACTAGCGGGAGAGCAGATACGCAGTATTTT
>NA|many|TRBV3-1|TRBJ2-3
CASSQTGTDTQYF
TGTGCCAGCAGTCAAACAGGGACAGATACGCAGTATTTT
>TRBD1|many|TRBV5-1|TRBJ2-1
CASSSGQGARNEQFF
TGCGCCAGCAGCTCCGGACAGGGGGCGCGCAATGAGCAGTTCTTC
>NA|NA|TRBV10-3|TRBJ1-6
CASRRFGAWDSPLHF
TGTGCCAGCAGGAGGTTTGGGGCTTGGGACTCACCCCTCCACTTT
>TRBD1|few|TRBV19|TRBJ1-2
CASSIGQGYRGGYTF
TGTGCCAGTAGTATAGGACAGGGATATAGAGGTGGCTACACCTTC
>TRBD2|many|TRBV11-2|TRBJ2-7
CASSLASGRLLYEQYF
TGTGCCAGCAGCTTAGCTAGCGGGAGATTATTGTACGAGCAGTACTTC
>NA|NA|TRBV19|TRBJ2-1
CASSIWGVEQFF
TGTGCCAGTAGTATCTGGGGGGTTGAGCAGTTCTTC
>NA|NA|TRBV12-3/TRBV12-4|TRBJ1-6
CASSSPTLLNSPLHF
TGTGCCAGCAGTTCTCCGACCCTACTAAATTCACCCCTCCACTTT
>NA|many|TRBV11-2|TRBJ2-7
CASSSNSYEQYF
TGTGCCAGCAGCTCAAACTCCTACGAGCAGTACTTC
>NA|NA|TRBV20-1|TRBJ2-6
CSAWDAGANVLTF
TGCAGTGCTTGGGACGCCGGGGCCAACGTCCTGACTTTC